The TCR beta chain under discussion was sequenced for a study of blood T cell repertoires in COVID-19. About the study: PBMCs, B-cell-depleted T cells, or T cells were the source of the cDNA or gDNA that made up the material.

How the authors handled the data: Reference gene primer amplification gave nucleated cell count estimates. The data were produced by immunoSEQ multiplex PCR, yet TCRdb's version contains in-frame clones alone and is incomplete. The V and J calls and the clone size are those of that table, but D and trimming were determined from the DNA. The sample records fewer than 250,000 clones, 81% being singletons. Individuals aged about 18 to 90 years were recruited from fewer than 30 US areas. V was shortened by 1 base and J by 9 bases, with 13 bases between the two germline ends. This CDR3 comprises 14 residues. The germline V gene encodes CDR1 SGHVS and CDR2 FNYEAQ.

The sequence was obtained from a woman aged 50 to 60 with acute COVID-19. The sequenced material came from PBMCs or T cells enriched from blood (not recorded which). This chain links TRBV7-6 with TRBJ2-1; a possible D gene is TRBD2 (5 bases). The CDR3 reads CASSLGSIAGEQFF. Here the CDR3 DNA reads TGTGCCAGCAGCTTAGGCTCTATCGCGGGTGAGCAGTTCTTC.